The 10 T cell receptor beta chains given below trace back to one sample, sequenced in a study of neurological immune-mediated disorders. TCRdb reprocessed the 5' RACE reads with MiXCR, giving one entry per CDR3 protein. This sample yields about 77,000 distinct CDR3 sequences, of which approximately 9.4% are seen a single time; approximately 1.5% belongs to the top ten. What was sequenced was PBMCs. The receptors shown here come from a man aged 50 to 60 in good health.

Ten or more counts support this clonotype. The chain couples TRBV29-1 to TRBJ1-4; weak D call: TRBD1 (5 bases). V gave up 6 bases and J gave up 5 bases, with 10 bases separating them. CDR1 SQVTM and CDR2 ANQGSEA come from the germline V gene. This CDR3 comprises 12 residues. Written as DNA, the CDR3 is TGCAGCGTCCGGGACGGGAATGAAAAACTGTTTTTT. Protein: CSVRDGNEKLFF. Full variable domain (outside the CDR3, taken from reference TRBV29-1 and TRBJ1-4): SAVISQKPSRDICQRGTSLTIQCQVDSQVTMMFWYRQQPGQSLTLIATANQGSEATYESGFVIDKFPISRPNLTFSTLTVSNMSPEDSSIYLCSVRDGNEKLFFGSGTQLSVL.

The sample holds many counts of this clonotype. V is TRBV20-1 and J is TRBJ2-1; a possible D gene is TRBD2 (6 bases). The ends were cut back, 0 bases at V and 12 bases at J, with 21 bases in the middle. CDR1 DFQATT and CDR2 SNEGSKA come from the germline V gene (reference sequence). The CDR3 is 15 amino acids. DNA for the CDR3: TGCAGTGCTAGAGATTGGGGAGGTAGCCTTGCGAGGCAGTTCTTC. This translates into CSARDWGGSLARQFF.

This clonotype was seen many times. V is TRBV20-1 and J is TRBJ2-1, with 7 nucleotides matching TRBD2. Germline V gene data show CDR1 as DFQATT and CDR2 as SNEGSKA (reference sequence). Trimming at V came to 0 bases and at J to 4 bases, leaving 6 bases not matched to a gene. The CDR3 sequence is 15 residues long. For the CDR3, the DNA is TGCAGTGCTAGAGATGCGGGGGTCGGATACAATGAGCAGTTCTTC. Translating gives CSARDAGVGYNEQFF.

In this sample, this clonotype turned up many times. DNA for the CDR3: TGCGCCAGCAGCCCTCCGGGGGCGGGGGTGGCAGATACGCAGTATTTT. It yields the protein CASSPPGAGVADTQYF. This chain links TRBV5-1 with TRBJ2-3; tentative D call: TRBD2 (7 bases). Germline assignment: CDR1 SGHRS and CDR2 YFSETQ. Between the trimmed V and J ends, which lost 4 bases and 4 bases, there was a span of 19 bases. CDR3 length: 16 amino acids.

In its sample, this clonotype was seen many times. V usage is TRBV29-1 and J usage is TRBJ2-5, with a possible D match to TRBD2 (6 bases). The V end was cut by 6 bases, the J end by 2 bases, with 13 bases between. The CDR3 contains 13 residues. Germline CDR1 reads SQVTM; CDR2 reads ANQGSEA. The CDR3 loop reads CSVPLGGQETQYF. As DNA, the CDR3 is TGCAGCGTCCCCCTCGGGGGACAAGAGACCCAGTACTTC.

As for this clonotype: Given a much more abundant clone one base away, this may be a read error. V usage is TRBV6-2 or TRBV6-3 and J usage is TRBJ2-6, with D tentatively TRBD1 (5 bases). The V end was cut by 4 bases, the J end by 0 bases, with 19 bases between. The CDR3 covers 19 residues. The germline V gene encodes CDR1 MNHEY and CDR2 SVGEGT. The CDR3 DNA reads as TGTGCCAGCAGTTCTCTTCCCGGGTCAGGGTCCTCTGGGGCCAACGTCCTGACTTTC. Translated: CASSSLPGSGSSGANVLTF.

In this sample, this clonotype turned up many times. The V and J genes are TRBV13 and TRBJ2-2; D is unresolved. V gave up 5 bases and J gave up 2 bases, with 6 bases separating them. Germline-derived CDR1 and CDR2 are PRHDT and FYEKMQ (reference sequence). CDR3 length equals 13 residues. The DNA for the CDR3 is TGTGCCAGCAGCAGAGAAAACACCGGGGAGCTGTTTTTT. Residues: CASSRENTGELFF.

This clonotype was found many times. The rearrangement uses TRBV5-1 and TRBJ2-1; D remains unclear. CDR3 size: 13 residues. Between the trimmed V and J ends, which lost 2 bases and 9 bases, there was a span of 12 bases. Germline CDR1 and CDR2: SGHRS and YFSETQ. The CDR3 spells CASSFTGNGEQFF. DNA for the CDR3: TGCGCCAGCAGCTTTACGGGTAATGGTGAGCAGTTCTTC.

The table lists this clonotype with many counts. As DNA, the CDR3 is TGTGCCAGCAGCTTAGGAGGTAGCCCCGAGACCCAGTACTTC. Protein sequence: CASSLGGSPETQYF. The chain carries TRBV7-2 and TRBJ2-5; D ambiguous. The CDR3 consists of 14 residues. Looked up from germline, CDR1 is SGHTA and CDR2 is FQGNSA. Trimming shortened V by 1 base and J by 5 bases, and 11 bases separated the two germline ends.

CDR3 sequence: CASSIRDNSYEQYF. The CDR3 DNA follows: TGTGCCAGCAGTATCCGGGACAACTCCTACGAGCAGTACTTC. V is TRBV27 and J is TRBJ2-7; D may be TRBD1 (6 bases). The V gene lost 5 bases and the J gene lost 0 bases, with 11 bases spanning the gap. The CDR3 is 14 amino acids. Germline V gives CDR1 MNHEY, CDR2 SMNVEV (reference sequence).